The sequence of this T cell receptor (beta chain) was determined in a study of Graves' ophthalmopathy and Graves' hyperthyroidism. This clonotype showed up many times. If patients had other autoimmune diseases, uncontrolled infections, pregnancy or lactation, they were excluded. 10 ml of fresh blood yielded the PBMCs by density gradient. Trimming removed 4 bases at V and 3 bases at J, with 19 bases between. Germline V lookup: CDR1 SGHRS, CDR2 YFSETQ. This CDR3 contains 17 residues. RNA transcripts were the source from which TCR beta CDR3 regions were amplified. HTBI primers were employed in first-round RT-PCR, then a second-round multiplex PCR followed. Each CDR3 protein gets one entry after TCRdb re-called the multiplex PCR reads with MiXCR. The table shows 150,000 or so distinct CDR3 sequences, with over 35% occurring only once.

The clonotype was recovered from a woman aged 40 to 50 with Graves' ophthalmopathy. The chain combines TRBV5-1 with TRBJ2-2; tentative D call: TRBD1 (5 bases). Sequencing was carried out using peripheral blood. The CDR3 DNA is TGCGCCAGCAGCACCGGCGGAGACAGCCTATACACCGGGGAGCTGTTTTTT. Its protein product is CASSTGGDSLYTGELFF.